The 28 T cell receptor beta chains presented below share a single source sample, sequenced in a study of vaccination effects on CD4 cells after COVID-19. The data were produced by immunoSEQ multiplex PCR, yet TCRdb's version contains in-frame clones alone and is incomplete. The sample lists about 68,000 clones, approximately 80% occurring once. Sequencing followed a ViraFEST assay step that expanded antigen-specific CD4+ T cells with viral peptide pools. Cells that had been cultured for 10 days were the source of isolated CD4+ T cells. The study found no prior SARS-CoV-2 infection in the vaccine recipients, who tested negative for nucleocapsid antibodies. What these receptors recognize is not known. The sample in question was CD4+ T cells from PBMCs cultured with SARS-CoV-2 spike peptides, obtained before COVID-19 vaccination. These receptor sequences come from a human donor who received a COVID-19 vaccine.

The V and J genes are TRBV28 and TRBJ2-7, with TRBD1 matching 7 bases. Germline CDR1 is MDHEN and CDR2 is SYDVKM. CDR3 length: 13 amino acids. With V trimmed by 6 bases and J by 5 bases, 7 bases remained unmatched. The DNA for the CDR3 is TGTGCCAGCAGGGAGACAGGGAGAAACGAGCAGTACGTC. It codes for CASRETGRNEQYV.

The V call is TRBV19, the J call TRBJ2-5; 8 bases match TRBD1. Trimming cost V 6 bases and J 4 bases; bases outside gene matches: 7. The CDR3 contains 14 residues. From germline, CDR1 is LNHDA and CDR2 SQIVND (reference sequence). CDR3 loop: CASSRTGKGETQYF. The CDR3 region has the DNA TGTGCCAGTAGCCGGACAGGGAAAGGAGAGACCCAGTACTTC.

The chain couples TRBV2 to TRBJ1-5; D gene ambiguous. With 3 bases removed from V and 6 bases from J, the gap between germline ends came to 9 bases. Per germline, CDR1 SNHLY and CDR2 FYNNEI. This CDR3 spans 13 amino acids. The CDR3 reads CASSEGIAQPQHF. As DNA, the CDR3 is TGTGCCAGCAGTGAGGGGATCGCTCAGCCCCAGCATTTT.

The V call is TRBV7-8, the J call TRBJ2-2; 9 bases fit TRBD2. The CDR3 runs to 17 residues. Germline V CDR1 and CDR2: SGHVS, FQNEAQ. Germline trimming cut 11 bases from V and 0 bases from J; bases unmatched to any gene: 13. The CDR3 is CALGGLAGFANTGELFF. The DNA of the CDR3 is TGTGCCTTGGGAGGGCTAGCGGGGTTCGCGAACACCGGGGAGCTGTTTTTT.

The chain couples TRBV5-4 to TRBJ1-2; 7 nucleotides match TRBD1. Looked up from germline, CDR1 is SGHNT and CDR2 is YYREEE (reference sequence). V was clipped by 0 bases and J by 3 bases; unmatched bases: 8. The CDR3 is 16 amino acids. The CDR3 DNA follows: TGTGCCAGCAGCTTGGGACAGGGAGGAGGTTACTATGGCTACACCTTC. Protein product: CASSLGQGGGYYGYTF.

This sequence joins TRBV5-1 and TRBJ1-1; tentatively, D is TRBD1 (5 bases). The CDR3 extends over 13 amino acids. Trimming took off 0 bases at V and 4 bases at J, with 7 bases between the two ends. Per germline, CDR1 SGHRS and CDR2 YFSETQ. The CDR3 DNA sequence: TGCGCCAGCAGCTTGGGGGGCGGCACTGAAGCTTTCTTT. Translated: CASSLGGGTEAFF. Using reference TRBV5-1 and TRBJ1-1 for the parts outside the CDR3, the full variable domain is KAGVTQTPRYLIKTRGQQVTLSCSPISGHRSVSWYQQTPGQGLQFLFEYFSETQRNKGNFPGRFSGRQFSNSRSEMNVSTLELGDSALYLCASSLGGGTEAFFGQGTRLTVV.

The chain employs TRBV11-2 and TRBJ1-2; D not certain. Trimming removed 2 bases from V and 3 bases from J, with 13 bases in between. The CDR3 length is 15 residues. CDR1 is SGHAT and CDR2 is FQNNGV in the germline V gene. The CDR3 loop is CASSLSTPSDYGYTF. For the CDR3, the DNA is TGTGCCAGCAGCTTATCGACCCCTTCGGACTATGGCTACACCTTC.

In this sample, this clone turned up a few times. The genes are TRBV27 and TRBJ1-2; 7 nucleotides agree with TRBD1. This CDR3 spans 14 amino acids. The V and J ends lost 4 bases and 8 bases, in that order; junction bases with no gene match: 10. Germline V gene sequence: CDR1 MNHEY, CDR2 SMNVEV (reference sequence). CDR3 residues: CASSSHLQGVGYTF. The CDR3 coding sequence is TGTGCCAGCAGTTCACATCTCCAGGGGGTAGGCTACACCTTC.

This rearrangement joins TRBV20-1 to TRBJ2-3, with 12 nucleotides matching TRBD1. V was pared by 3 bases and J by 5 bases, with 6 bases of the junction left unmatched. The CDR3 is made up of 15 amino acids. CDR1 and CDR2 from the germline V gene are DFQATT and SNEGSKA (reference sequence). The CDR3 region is CSASLGQGAVDTQYF. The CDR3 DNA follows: TGCAGTGCTAGTTTGGGACAGGGGGCTGTAGATACGCAGTATTTT.

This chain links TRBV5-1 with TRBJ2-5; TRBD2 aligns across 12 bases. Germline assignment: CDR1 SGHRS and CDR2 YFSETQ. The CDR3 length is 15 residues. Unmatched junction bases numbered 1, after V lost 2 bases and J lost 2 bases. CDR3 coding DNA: TGCGCCAGCAGCTTTGGGACTAGCGGGCAAGAGACCCAGTACTTC. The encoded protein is CASSFGTSGQETQYF.

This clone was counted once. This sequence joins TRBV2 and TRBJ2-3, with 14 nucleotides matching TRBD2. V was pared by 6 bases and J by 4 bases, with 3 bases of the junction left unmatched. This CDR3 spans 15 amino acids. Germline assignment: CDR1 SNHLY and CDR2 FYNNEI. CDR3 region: CASRPGLAGADTQYF. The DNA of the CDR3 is TGTGCCAGCAGGCCGGGACTAGCGGGGGCAGATACGCAGTATTTT.

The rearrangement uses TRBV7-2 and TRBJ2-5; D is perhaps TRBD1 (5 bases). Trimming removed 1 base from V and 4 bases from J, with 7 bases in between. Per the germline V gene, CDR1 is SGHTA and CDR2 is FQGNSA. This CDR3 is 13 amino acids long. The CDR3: CASSLVGVETQYF. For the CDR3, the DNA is TGTGCCAGCAGCTTAGTAGGGGTAGAGACCCAGTACTTC.

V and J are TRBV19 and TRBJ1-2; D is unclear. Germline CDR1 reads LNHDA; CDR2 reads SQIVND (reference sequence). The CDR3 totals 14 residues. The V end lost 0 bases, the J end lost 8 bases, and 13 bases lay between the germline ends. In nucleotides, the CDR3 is TGTGCCAGTAGTATAGATGGCAGATACAACGGCTACACCTTC. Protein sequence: CASSIDGRYNGYTF. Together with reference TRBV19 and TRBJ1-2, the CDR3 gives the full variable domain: DGGITQSPKYLFRKEGQNVTLSCEQNLNHDAMYWYRQDPGQGLRLIYYSQIVNDFQKGDIAEGYSVSREKKESFPLTVTSAQKNPTAFYLCASSIDGRYNGYTFGSGTRLTVV.

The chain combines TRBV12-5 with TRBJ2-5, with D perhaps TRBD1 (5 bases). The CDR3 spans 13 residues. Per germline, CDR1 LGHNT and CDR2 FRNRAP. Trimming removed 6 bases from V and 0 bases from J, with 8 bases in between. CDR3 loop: CASGSTDQETQYF. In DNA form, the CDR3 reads TGTGCTAGTGGGTCGACAGACCAAGAGACCCAGTACTTC.

The CDR3 here is CASSLARGYGYTF. CDR3 coding DNA: TGTGCCAGCAGTTTAGCTCGAGGTTATGGCTACACCTTC. This chain joins TRBV12-3 or TRBV12-4 and TRBJ1-2; D unresolved. Trimming cost V 0 bases and J 5 bases, with 7 bases left between them. The CDR3 sequence is 13 residues long.

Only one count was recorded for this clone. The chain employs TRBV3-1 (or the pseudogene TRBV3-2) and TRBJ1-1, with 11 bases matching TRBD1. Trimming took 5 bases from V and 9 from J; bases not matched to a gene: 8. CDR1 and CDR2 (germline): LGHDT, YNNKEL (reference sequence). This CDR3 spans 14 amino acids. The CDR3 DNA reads TGTGCCAGCAGCGCAGACGGACAGGGGGCACAAGCTTTCTTT. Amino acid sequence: CASSADGQGAQAFF.

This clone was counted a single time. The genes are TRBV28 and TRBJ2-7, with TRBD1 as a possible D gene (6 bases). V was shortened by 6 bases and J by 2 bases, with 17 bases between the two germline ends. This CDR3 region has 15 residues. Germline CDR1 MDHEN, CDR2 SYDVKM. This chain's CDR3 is CASSTTGSPTYEQYV. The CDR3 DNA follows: TGTGCCAGCAGCACTACAGGGTCTCCCACCTACGAGCAGTACGTC.

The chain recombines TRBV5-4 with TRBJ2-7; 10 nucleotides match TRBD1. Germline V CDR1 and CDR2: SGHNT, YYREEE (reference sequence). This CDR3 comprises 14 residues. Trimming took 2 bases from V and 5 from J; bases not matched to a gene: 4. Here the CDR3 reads CASSFPGQGNEQYV. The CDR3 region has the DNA TGTGCCAGCAGCTTCCCGGGACAGGGGAACGAGCAGTACGTC.

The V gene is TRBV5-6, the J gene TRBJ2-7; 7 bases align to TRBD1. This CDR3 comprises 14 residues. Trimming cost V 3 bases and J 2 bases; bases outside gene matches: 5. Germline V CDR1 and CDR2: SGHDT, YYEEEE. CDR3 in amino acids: CASSSRDSTYEQYV. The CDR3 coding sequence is TGTGCCAGCAGCTCCCGGGACAGCACCTACGAGCAGTACGTC.

The CDR3 reads CASSSLTSGSQETQYF. The DNA of the CDR3 is TGTGCCAGCAGTTCACTGACTAGCGGGTCCCAAGAGACCCAGTACTTC. The rearrangement uses TRBV6-5 and TRBJ2-5; 10 positions match TRBD2. This CDR3 contains 16 residues. Germline CDR1 and CDR2: MNHEY and SVGAGI. Unmatched junction bases numbered 6, after V lost 4 bases and J lost 1 base.

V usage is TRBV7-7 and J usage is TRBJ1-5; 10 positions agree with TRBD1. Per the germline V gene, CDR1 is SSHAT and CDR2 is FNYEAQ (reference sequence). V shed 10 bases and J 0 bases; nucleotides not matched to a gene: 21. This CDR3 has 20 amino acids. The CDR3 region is CANYLRRDRGGPYSNQPQHF. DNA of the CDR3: TGTGCCAATTACCTCCGCCGGGACAGGGGTGGCCCTTATAGCAATCAGCCCCAGCATTTT.

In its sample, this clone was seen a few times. Written as DNA, the CDR3 is TGTGCCTGGAGCACAGACGGGACAGGGGGAAATGGCTACACCTTC. It yields the protein CAWSTDGTGGNGYTF. The chain links TRBV30 to TRBJ1-2; 11 bases align to TRBD1. Germline CDR1 and CDR2: GTSNPN and SVGIG (reference sequence). The junction had 9 bases not matched to a gene; V was cut back by 3 bases and J by 6 bases. The CDR3 has 15 amino acids.

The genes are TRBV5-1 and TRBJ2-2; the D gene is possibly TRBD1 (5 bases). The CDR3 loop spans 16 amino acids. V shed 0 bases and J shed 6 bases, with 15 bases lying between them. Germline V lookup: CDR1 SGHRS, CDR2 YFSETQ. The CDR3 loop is CASSLEPGLVAGELFF. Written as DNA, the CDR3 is TGCGCCAGCAGCTTGGAGCCAGGGTTAGTTGCCGGGGAGCTGTTTTTT.

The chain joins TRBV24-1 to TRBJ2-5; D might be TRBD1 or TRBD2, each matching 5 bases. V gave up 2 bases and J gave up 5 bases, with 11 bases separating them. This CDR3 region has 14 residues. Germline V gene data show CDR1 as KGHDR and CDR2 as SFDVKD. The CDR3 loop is CATSDSLGTETQYF. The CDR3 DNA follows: TGTGCCACCAGTGATTCCCTCGGGACGGAGACCCAGTACTTC.

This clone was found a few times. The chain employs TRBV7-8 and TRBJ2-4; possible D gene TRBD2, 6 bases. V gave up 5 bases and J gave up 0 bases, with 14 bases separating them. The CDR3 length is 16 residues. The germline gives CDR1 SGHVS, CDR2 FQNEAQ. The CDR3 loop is CASSKEGEVAKNIQYF. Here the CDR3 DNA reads TGTGCCAGCAGCAAAGAAGGGGAGGTAGCCAAAAACATTCAGTACTTC. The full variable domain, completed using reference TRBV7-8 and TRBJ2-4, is GAGVSQSPRYKVAKRGQDVALRCDPISGHVSLFWYQQALGQGPEFLTYFQNEAQLDKSGLPSDRFFAERPEGSVSTLKIQRTQQEDSAVYLCASSKEGEVAKNIQYFGAGTRLSVL.

The CDR3 reads CASSLEGGENTEAFF. CDR3 nucleotide sequence: TGTGCCAGCAGCTTAGAGGGCGGGGAGAACACTGAAGCTTTCTTT. The chain recombines TRBV7-9 with TRBJ1-1; the D is unclear. There are 15 residues in the CDR3. Germline CDR1 is SEHNR and CDR2 is FQNEAQ (reference sequence). V gave up 1 base and J gave up 1 base, with 10 bases separating them.

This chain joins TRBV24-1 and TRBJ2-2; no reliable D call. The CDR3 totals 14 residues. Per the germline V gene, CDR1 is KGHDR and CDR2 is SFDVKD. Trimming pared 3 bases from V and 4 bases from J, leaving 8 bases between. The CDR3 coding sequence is TGTGCCACCAGTGATCCTAGAACCACCGGGGAGCTGTTTTTT. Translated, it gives CATSDPRTTGELFF.

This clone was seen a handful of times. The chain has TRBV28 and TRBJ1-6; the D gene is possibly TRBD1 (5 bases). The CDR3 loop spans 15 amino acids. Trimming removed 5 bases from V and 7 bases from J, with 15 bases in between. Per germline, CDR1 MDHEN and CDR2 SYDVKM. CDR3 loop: CASSSRGLQNSPLHF. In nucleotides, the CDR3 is TGTGCCAGCAGTAGCCGGGGACTCCAAAATTCACCCCTCCACTTT.